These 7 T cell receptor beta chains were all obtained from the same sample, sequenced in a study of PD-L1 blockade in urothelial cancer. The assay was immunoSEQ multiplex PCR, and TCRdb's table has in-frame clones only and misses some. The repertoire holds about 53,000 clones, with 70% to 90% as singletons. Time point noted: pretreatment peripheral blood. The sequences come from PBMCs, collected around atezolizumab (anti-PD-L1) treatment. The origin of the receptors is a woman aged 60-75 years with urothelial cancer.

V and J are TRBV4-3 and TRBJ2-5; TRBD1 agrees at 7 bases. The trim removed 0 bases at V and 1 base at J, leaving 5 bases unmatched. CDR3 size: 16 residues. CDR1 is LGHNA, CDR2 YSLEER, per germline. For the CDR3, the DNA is TGCGCCAGCAGCCAAGATTATTACAGGGGCCAAGAGACCCAGTACTTC. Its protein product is CASSQDYYRGQETQYF.

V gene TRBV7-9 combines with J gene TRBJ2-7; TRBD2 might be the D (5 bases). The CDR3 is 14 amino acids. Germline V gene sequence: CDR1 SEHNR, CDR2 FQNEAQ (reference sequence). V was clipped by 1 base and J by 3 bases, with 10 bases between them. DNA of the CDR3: TGTGCCAGCAGCTTAGATGCGGGCAGCTACGAGCAGTACTTC. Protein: CASSLDAGSYEQYF.

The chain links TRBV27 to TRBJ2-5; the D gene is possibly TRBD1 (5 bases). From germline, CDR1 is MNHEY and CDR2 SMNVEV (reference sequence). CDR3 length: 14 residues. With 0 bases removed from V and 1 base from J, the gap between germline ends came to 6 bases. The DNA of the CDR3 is TGTGCCAGCAGTTTATCCAGGGCCCAAGAGACCCAGTACTTC. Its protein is CASSLSRAQETQYF.

The CDR3 region is CASSSQAGGGADTQYF. The CDR3 DNA reads as TGTGCCAGCAGTTCCCAGGCGGGGGGGGGAGCAGATACGCAGTATTTT. The chain employs TRBV6-6 and TRBJ2-3; the match to TRBD2 covers 9 bases. The germline CDR1 and CDR2 sequences are MNHNY and SVGAGI (reference sequence). The J segment lost 4 bases and the V segment lost 4 bases, leaving 9 bases of the junction unmatched. This CDR3 is 16 amino acids long.

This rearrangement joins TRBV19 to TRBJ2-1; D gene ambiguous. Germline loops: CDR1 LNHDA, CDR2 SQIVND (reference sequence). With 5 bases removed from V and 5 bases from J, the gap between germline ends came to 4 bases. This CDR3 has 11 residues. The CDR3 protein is CASSYNNEQFF. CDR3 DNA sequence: TGTGCCAGTAGTTATAACAATGAGCAGTTCTTC. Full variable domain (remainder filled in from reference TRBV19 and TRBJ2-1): DGGITQSPKYLFRKEGQNVTLSCEQNLNHDAMYWYRQDPGQGLRLIYYSQIVNDFQKGDIAEGYSVSREKKESFPLTVTSAQKNPTAFYLCASSYNNEQFFGPGTRLTVL.

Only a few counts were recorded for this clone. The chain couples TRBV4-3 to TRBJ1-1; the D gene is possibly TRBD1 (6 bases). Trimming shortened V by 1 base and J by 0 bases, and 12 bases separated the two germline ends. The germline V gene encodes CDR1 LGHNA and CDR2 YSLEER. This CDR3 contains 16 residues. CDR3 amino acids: CASSQVTGRLNTEAFF. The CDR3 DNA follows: TGCGCCAGCAGCCAAGTCACAGGGCGGTTGAACACTGAAGCTTTCTTT.

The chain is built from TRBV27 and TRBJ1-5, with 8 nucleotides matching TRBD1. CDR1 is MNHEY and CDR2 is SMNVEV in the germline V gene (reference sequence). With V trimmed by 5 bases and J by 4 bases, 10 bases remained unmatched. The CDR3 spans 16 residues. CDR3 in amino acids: CASSPWTGSPNQPQHF. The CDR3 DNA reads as TGTGCCAGCAGTCCTTGGACAGGGAGCCCAAATCAGCCCCAGCATTTT.